The rows below give T cell receptor beta chains drawn from one sample of a study of CD8 T cells in Susac syndrome. MiXCR was run by TCRdb on the immunoSEQ multiplex PCR reads, yielding one entry per CDR3 protein. Of about 60,000 distinct CDR3 sequences listed, more than 90% are singletons. The sample was CD8+ T cells from PBMCs. The receptors stem from a human donor in good health. Both conserved end residues are trimmed from each CDR3.

v_call cdr3_length cdr3_aa
TRBV4-1 13 ASSQPGQGAVGYT
TRBV10-3 12 AISEDELGNEQY
TRBV5-1 10 ASSLLPGGYT
TRBV18 14 ASSPVAGGRGYEQY
TRBV3-1 14 ASSPQPGQTNYGYT
TRBV6-5 13 ASSYRGGPVTEAF
TRBV20-1 11 SANPHNTGELF
TRBV9 12 ASSPGTATYEQY
TRBV27 11 ASWGQSSYEQY
TRBV6-2/TRBV6-3 10 ASSGVNTEAF
TRBV11-2 10 ASSLVSSEQF
TRBV7-9 14 ASSFTRGGEQETQY
TRBV4-3 11 ASSQAVYNEQF
TRBV7-9 12 ASSQTGGEETQY
TRBV4-3 12 ASSQDRSKNIQY